What follows are 23 T cell receptor beta chains derived from one specimen sequenced in a study of T-cell memory formation after mild COVID-19. Each CDR3 protein gets one entry after TCRdb re-called the 5' RACE reads with MiXCR. The profile shows approximately 210,000 distinct CDR3 sequences, approximately 20% of them singletons. The specimen sequenced was PBMCs or a T cell subset sorted from them (not recorded which). Every receptor here comes from an adult woman who had mild COVID-19 (a few samples of this study predate the infection). Cell type and time point are not known.

The table lists this clonotype with many counts. V gene TRBV7-3 combines with J gene TRBJ2-2; TRBD1 matches 7 bases. J lost 4 bases, V lost 5 bases, and 7 bases had no gene match. The CDR3 extends over 15 amino acids. Looked up from germline, CDR1 is SGHTA and CDR2 is FQGTGA. CDR3 DNA: TGTGCCAGCAGCCCCACAGGGGCTGGCACCGGGGAGCTGTTTTTT. This sequence encodes CASSPTGAGTGELFF. The whole variable domain, remainder taken from reference TRBV7-3 and TRBJ2-2, is GAGVSQTPSNKVTEKGKYVELRCDPISGHTALYWYRQSLGQGPEFLIYFQGTGAADDSGLPNDRFFAVRPEGSVSTLKIQRTERGDSAVYLCASSPTGAGTGELFFGEGSRLTVL.

This clonotype has just a few counts. The V gene is TRBV20-1, the J gene TRBJ2-1, with TRBD2 matching 14 bases. This CDR3 has 17 residues. CDR1 is DFQATT and CDR2 is SNEGSKA in the germline V gene (reference sequence). J lost 3 bases, V lost 3 bases, and 7 bases had no gene match. The CDR3 is CSARKGLAGANYNEQFF. The CDR3 coding sequence is TGCAGTGCTAGGAAGGGACTAGCGGGAGCTAACTACAATGAGCAGTTCTTC.

This chain links TRBV20-1 with TRBJ2-1; 7 bases line up with TRBD1. CDR1 DFQATT and CDR2 SNEGSKA come from the germline V gene (reference sequence). J gave up 0 bases and V 3 bases, and 2 bases lay outside the gene matches. The CDR3 length is 14 residues. CDR3 sequence: CSASAGGSYNEQFF. CDR3 sequence (DNA): TGCAGTGCTAGTGCAGGGGGCTCCTACAATGAGCAGTTCTTC.

Ten or more counts support this clonotype. The rearrangement uses TRBV12-3 or TRBV12-4 and TRBJ2-3; 7 bases are shared with TRBD2. The V and J ends lost 6 bases and 0 bases, in that order; junction bases with no gene match: 3. This CDR3 has 14 amino acids. The CDR3 loop reads CASSPGGSTDTQYF. The CDR3 region has the DNA TGTGCCAGCAGCCCCGGGGGGAGCACAGATACGCAGTATTTT.

This clonotype has ten or more counts. This rearrangement joins TRBV20-1 to TRBJ1-1; 8 bases align to TRBD1. With 2 bases clipped from V and 0 bases from J, the junction kept 14 bases outside the gene matches. Germline V gene lookup returns CDR1 DFQATT and CDR2 SNEGSKA (reference sequence). This CDR3 has 18 amino acids. CDR3 residues: CSARLIAGTGRMNTEAFF. The CDR3 region has the DNA TGCAGTGCTAGACTAATCGCCGGGACAGGACGCATGAACACTGAAGCTTTCTTT.

This clonotype was observed a handful of times. The chain is built from TRBV29-1 and TRBJ1-5; D might be TRBD1 (5 bases). The length of the CDR3 is 15 residues. Trimming removed 2 bases from V and 0 bases from J, with 11 bases in between. From germline, CDR1 is SQVTM and CDR2 ANQGSEA. The chain's CDR3 is CSVELGGNSNQPQHF. As DNA, the CDR3 is TGCAGCGTTGAATTGGGGGGGAATAGCAATCAGCCCCAGCATTTT.

The chain links TRBV6-6 to TRBJ1-2; 7 nucleotides match TRBD1. The trim removed 2 bases at V and 1 base at J, leaving 4 bases unmatched. Germline values: CDR1 MNHNY, CDR2 SVGAGI (reference sequence). The CDR3 loop spans 15 amino acids. CDR3 DNA sequence: TGTGCCAGCAGTTACGATTCAGGGGGTAACTATGGCTACACCTTC. Amino acids: CASSYDSGGNYGYTF.

The chain is built from TRBV5-4 and TRBJ2-6; tentatively, D is TRBD1 or TRBD2 (5 bases each). Germline CDR1 and CDR2: SGHNT and YYREEE (reference sequence). V lost 4 bases and J 2 bases, leaving 16 bases between the germline ends. There are 17 residues in the CDR3. The CDR3 DNA reads as TGTGCCAGCAGCGTGGCAGTTGGGGGAGCTGGGGCCAACGTCCTGACTTTC. Translation gives CASSVAVGGAGANVLTF.

V usage is TRBV7-9 and J usage is TRBJ1-4; 9 nucleotides match TRBD1. V was clipped by 5 bases and J by 6 bases; unmatched bases: 4. The germline CDR1 and CDR2 sequences are SEHNR and FQNEAQ (reference sequence). The CDR3 contains 14 residues. This CDR3 reads CASSPGQGDEKLFF. CDR3 bases: TGTGCCAGCAGCCCGGGACAGGGAGATGAAAAACTGTTTTTT. Variable domain in full (rest from reference TRBV7-9 and TRBJ1-4): DTGVSQNPRHKITKRGQNVTFRCDPISEHNRLYWYRQTLGQGPEFLTYFQNEAQLEKSRLLSDRFSAERPKGSFSTLEIQRTEQGDSAMYLCASSPGQGDEKLFFGSGTQLSVL.

Details on this clonotype: The germline gene is not matched at one end of the junction; a read error may be the cause. V is TRBV5-1 and J is TRBJ2-7; D is tentatively TRBD1 or TRBD2 (5 bases each). Per the germline V gene, CDR1 is SGHRS and CDR2 is YFSETQ. The CDR3 is made up of 13 amino acids. Here the CDR3 DNA reads TGCGCCAGCAGCGTGGGACCCGCCTATGAGCAGTACTTC. Its protein is CASSVGPAYEQYF.

The rearrangement links TRBV29-1 to TRBJ2-1; D gene unclear. This CDR3 contains 15 residues. Germline V gene lookup returns CDR1 SQVTM and CDR2 ANQGSEA. Trimming cost V 3 bases and J 9 bases, with 21 bases left between them. The chain's CDR3 is CSVENSPTSNSEQFF. The CDR3, as DNA: TGCAGCGTTGAGAACAGCCCCACGTCCAACAGTGAGCAGTTCTTC.

J is TRBJ1-1 and V is TRBV18; 8 nucleotides agree with TRBD1. The germline V gene encodes CDR1 KGHSH and CDR2 LQKENI. The CDR3 contains 14 residues. With V trimmed by 5 bases and J by 1 base, 3 bases remained unmatched. CDR3: CASSSGGTNTEAFF. In nucleotides, the CDR3 is TGTGCCAGCTCATCAGGGGGCACGAACACTGAAGCTTTCTTT.

The chain carries TRBV7-8 and TRBJ1-2; possible D gene TRBD1, 5 bases. Trimming cost V 5 bases and J 0 bases, with 13 bases left between them. The length of the CDR3 is 15 residues. Looked up from germline, CDR1 is SGHVS and CDR2 is FQNEAQ. The CDR3 loop is CASSADNLSNYGYTF. The DNA of the CDR3 is TGTGCCAGCAGCGCGGACAATCTATCTAACTATGGCTACACCTTC.

This clonotype was recorded at least ten times. This chain connects TRBV5-1 to TRBJ2-7, with D perhaps matching TRBD2 (7 bases). Germline CDR1 is SGHRS and CDR2 is YFSETQ. The CDR3 is made up of 15 amino acids. V was trimmed by 1 base and J by 2 bases, leaving 13 bases between them. The CDR3 DNA sequence: TGCGCCAGCAGCTTGAGTTTGCGGGGGCCCTACGAGCAGTACTTC. Amino acids: CASSLSLRGPYEQYF.

V and J are TRBV12-3 or TRBV12-4 and TRBJ2-1, with D possibly being TRBD1 or TRBD2 (5 bases each). V shed 7 bases and J shed 7 bases, with 23 bases lying between them. CDR3 length: 16 residues. For the CDR3, the DNA is TGTGCCAGCAAACCTGCAGGGTTTCGATCGGGGAATGAGCAGTTCTTC. Translation gives CASKPAGFRSGNEQFF.

This clonotype was found a few times. This chain links TRBV12-3 or TRBV12-4 with TRBJ1-6, with D possibly TRBD1 on 5 matching bases. Trimming removed 3 bases at V and 8 bases at J, with 11 bases between. The CDR3 runs 14 residues. The chain's CDR3 is CASSFRVADSPLHF. The CDR3 DNA is TGTGCCAGCAGTTTCAGGGTAGCCGATTCACCCCTCCACTTT.

This clonotype was detected many times. CDR3 residues: CASSQAGSAGAYEQYF. The CDR3 nucleotides are TGCGCCAGCAGCCAAGCTGGGTCAGCGGGGGCCTACGAGCAGTACTTC. This chain joins TRBV4-1 and TRBJ2-7; 8 positions match TRBD2. Germline CDR1 reads MGHRA; CDR2 reads YSYEKL. This CDR3 is built from 16 residues. V trimming: 1 base; J trimming: 2 bases; junction bases outside the gene matches: 7.

This clonotype was observed a few times. CDR3 coding DNA: TGTGCCAGCAGCTTTCTCAGTCGCCTATCACAGGATGAGCAGTTCTTC. This codes for CASSFLSRLSQDEQFF. The chain uses TRBV5-5 and TRBJ2-1; the D gene is possibly TRBD1 (5 bases). V dropped 2 bases and J dropped 8 bases, with 20 bases sitting between them. The CDR3 runs to 16 residues. Germline V CDR1 and CDR2: SGHKS, YYEKEE (reference sequence).

V usage is TRBV5-1 and J usage is TRBJ1-2; D is perhaps TRBD1 (5 bases). CDR3 size: 16 residues. Germline lookup yields CDR1 SGHRS and CDR2 YFSETQ. Trimming removed 4 bases from V and 0 bases from J, with 16 bases in between. The CDR3 is CASSPEGVRANYGYTF. The CDR3 nucleotides are TGCGCCAGCAGCCCGGAAGGAGTCAGGGCTAACTATGGCTACACCTTC.

The sample holds a few counts of this clonotype. The CDR3 bases are TGTGCCAGCAGCCCCCGACAGGGAGGGAACACTGAAGCTTTCTTT. Protein: CASSPRQGGNTEAFF. This sequence joins TRBV11-1 and TRBJ1-1, with 7 bases identical to TRBD1. V was pared by 5 bases and J by 1 base, with 7 bases of the junction left unmatched. CDR3 length: 15 amino acids. Germline loops: CDR1 SGHAT, CDR2 FQDESV (reference sequence).

The J gene is TRBJ1-6, the V gene TRBV5-1; possibly TRBD1 for D (6 bases). Trimming took off 0 bases at V and 4 bases at J, with 11 bases between the two ends. From germline, CDR1 is SGHRS and CDR2 YFSETQ. The CDR3 has 16 residues. The chain's CDR3 is CASSLDPGQYNSPLHF. The DNA for the CDR3 is TGCGCCAGCAGCTTGGATCCCGGACAGTATAATTCACCCCTCCACTTT.

This chain uses TRBV12-3 or TRBV12-4 with TRBJ1-1, with a possible D match to TRBD1 (5 bases). The CDR3 consists of 14 residues. V lost 6 bases to trimming and J lost 1 base, with 12 bases between them. In nucleotides, the CDR3 is TGTGCCAGCAGACCGGGACGGACGAACACTGAAGCTTTCTTT. Translated: CASRPGRTNTEAFF.

Only a few counts were recorded for this clonotype. This rearrangement joins TRBV5-1 to TRBJ2-7; 14 nucleotides line up with TRBD2. The CDR3 sequence is 16 residues long. Germline loops: CDR1 SGHRS, CDR2 YFSETQ. V lost 0 bases to trimming and J lost 7 bases; unmatched junction nucleotides: 6. The CDR3 loop is CASSLAGTSGREEQYF. CDR3 bases: TGCGCCAGCAGCTTGGCCGGGACTAGCGGGAGAGAGGAGCAGTACTTC.